One and the same sample provided the 9 T cell receptor beta chains below, sequenced in a study of shared clonotypes between healthy human individuals. Profiled with immunoSEQ multiplex PCR; TCRdb holds only in-frame clones, not every one. The repertoire holds over 2 million clones, with 95% as singletons. Sequencing was performed on naive CD4+ T cells sorted from blood. Subset defined: CD45RA+ positively selected. The receptors come from a man aged 18 to 35 in good health.

The V and J genes are TRBV5-4 and TRBJ2-1; D might be TRBD2 (6 bases). CDR3 length: 16 residues. V was shortened by 4 bases and J by 2 bases, with 16 bases between the two germline ends. Germline CDR1 is SGHNT and CDR2 is YYREEE (reference sequence). CDR3 sequence: CASSPGVGGPYNEQFF. The CDR3 nucleotides read TGTGCCAGCAGCCCGGGGGTGGGAGGTCCCTACAATGAGCAGTTCTTC.

In its sample, this clone was seen many times. The gene calls are TRBV28 and TRBJ1-1; tentative D call: TRBD1 (6 bases). The CDR3 is 18 residues long. V was shortened by 6 bases and J by 0 bases, with 23 bases between the two germline ends. The germline CDR1 and CDR2 sequences are MDHEN and SYDVKM. This CDR3 is CASSQPGGLFRMNTEAFF. CDR3 sequence (DNA): TGTGCCAGCAGCCAGCCTGGGGGGCTGTTTCGGATGAACACTGAAGCTTTCTTT.

The V gene is TRBV7-2, the J gene TRBJ1-2, with TRBD1 as a possible D gene (5 bases). With 5 bases removed from V and 5 bases from J, the gap between germline ends came to 15 bases. The germline V gene encodes CDR1 SGHTA and CDR2 FQGNSA. CDR3 length equals 14 residues. In nucleotides, the CDR3 is TGTGCCAGCAGCCCCTCGGGGGACCAGTATGGCTACACCTTC. It translates to CASSPSGDQYGYTF.

The rearrangement links TRBV5-1 to TRBJ2-5; perhaps TRBD2 as D (6 bases). Germline CDR1 reads SGHRS; CDR2 reads YFSETQ. The CDR3 is 16 amino acids. V lost 2 bases to trimming and J lost 2 bases, with 16 bases between them. The CDR3 nucleotides are TGCGCCAGCAGCTTCGGTTATAGCGGTGATCAAGAGACCCAGTACTTC. This encodes CASSFGYSGDQETQYF.

Comment on this clone: The same CDR3 can be traced to other DNA sequences in this sample. The genes are TRBV6-5 and TRBJ1-1; possible D gene TRBD1, 5 bases. Trimming removed 2 bases at V and 1 base at J, with 8 bases between. Germline CDR1 MNHEY, CDR2 SVGAGI. The CDR3 sequence is 14 residues long. CDR3 bases: TGTGCCAGCAGTTACCAGGGAAGGAACACTGAAGCTTTCTTT. It specifies CASSYQGRNTEAFF.

In regard to this clone: Other DNA sequences from this sample encode an identical CDR3 as well. The J gene is TRBJ1-1, the V gene TRBV30; D gene unclear. CDR1 GTSNPN and CDR2 SVGIG come from the germline V gene (reference sequence). V lost 2 bases to trimming and J lost 3 bases, with 10 bases between them. The length of the CDR3 is 13 residues. As DNA, the CDR3 is TGTGCCTGGAGTAGTGACACCTACACTGAAGCTTTCTTT. Translated: CAWSSDTYTEAFF.

This chain joins TRBV10-1 and TRBJ2-3; 14 bases line up with TRBD2. V gave up 4 bases and J gave up 0 bases; unmatched junction bases: 3. Germline-derived CDR1 and CDR2 are WNHNN and SYGVQD (reference sequence). The CDR3 is 17 amino acids. CDR3 loop: CASSGLAGGFSTDTQYF. The CDR3 bases are TGCGCCAGCAGTGGACTAGCGGGAGGGTTTAGCACAGATACGCAGTATTTT.

The gene calls are TRBV30 and TRBJ2-3, with D possibly TRBD1 on 5 matching bases. Germline CDR1 is GTSNPN and CDR2 is SVGIG (reference sequence). CDR3 length: 15 amino acids. The germline V and J ends were trimmed by 0 bases and 0 bases, with 10 bases remaining between them. As DNA, the CDR3 is TGTGCCTGGAGTGTACCGACAGCTAGCACAGATACGCAGTATTTT. Its translation: CAWSVPTASTDTQYF.

The rearrangement joins TRBV7-2 to TRBJ1-6, with D perhaps matching TRBD1 (6 bases). Germline-derived CDR1 and CDR2 are SGHTA and FQGNSA. Trimming stripped 5 bases from V and 10 bases from J, with 21 bases between. The CDR3 is made up of 16 amino acids. The CDR3 loop reads CASSPQQQGPTSPLHF. CDR3 sequence (DNA): TGTGCCAGCAGCCCCCAACAGCAGGGGCCGACATCACCCCTCCACTTT.